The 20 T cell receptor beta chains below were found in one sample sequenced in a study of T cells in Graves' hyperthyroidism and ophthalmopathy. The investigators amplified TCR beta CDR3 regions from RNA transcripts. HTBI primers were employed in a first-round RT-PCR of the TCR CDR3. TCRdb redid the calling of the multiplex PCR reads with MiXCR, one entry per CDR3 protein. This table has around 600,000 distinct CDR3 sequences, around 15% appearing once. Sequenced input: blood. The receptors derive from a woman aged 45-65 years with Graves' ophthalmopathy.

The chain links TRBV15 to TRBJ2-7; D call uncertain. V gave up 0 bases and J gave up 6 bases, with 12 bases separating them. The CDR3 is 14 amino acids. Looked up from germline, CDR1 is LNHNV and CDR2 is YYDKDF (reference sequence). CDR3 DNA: TGTGCCACCAGCAGAGACCCTGGAAAGTTCGAGCAGTACTTC. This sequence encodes CATSRDPGKFEQYF. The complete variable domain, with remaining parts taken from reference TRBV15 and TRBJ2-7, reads DAMVIQNPRYQVTQFGKPVTLSCSQTLNHNVMYWYQQKSSQAPKLLFHYYDKDFNNEADTPDNFQSRRPNTSFCFLDIRSPGLGDTAMYLCATSRDPGKFEQYFGPGTRLTVT.

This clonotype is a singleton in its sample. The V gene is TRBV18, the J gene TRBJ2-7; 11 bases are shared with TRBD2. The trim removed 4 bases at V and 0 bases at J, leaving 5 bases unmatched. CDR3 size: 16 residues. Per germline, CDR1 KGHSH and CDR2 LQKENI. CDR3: CASSLLAGGISYEQYF. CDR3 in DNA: TGTGCCAGCTCACTCTTAGCGGGAGGGATCTCCTACGAGCAGTACTTC.

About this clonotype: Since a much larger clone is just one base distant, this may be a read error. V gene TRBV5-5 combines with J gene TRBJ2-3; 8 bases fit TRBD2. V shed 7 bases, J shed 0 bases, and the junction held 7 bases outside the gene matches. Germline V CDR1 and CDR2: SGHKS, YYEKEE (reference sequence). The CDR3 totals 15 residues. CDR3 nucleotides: TGTGCCAGCGGCCGCAGCGGGAGTAGCACAGATACGCAGTATTTT. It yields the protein CASGRSGSSTDTQYF.

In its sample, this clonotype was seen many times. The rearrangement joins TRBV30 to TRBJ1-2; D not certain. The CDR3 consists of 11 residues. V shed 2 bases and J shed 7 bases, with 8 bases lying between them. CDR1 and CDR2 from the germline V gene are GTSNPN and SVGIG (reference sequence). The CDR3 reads CAWSKGSGYTF. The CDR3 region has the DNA TGTGCCTGGAGTAAGGGTTCTGGCTACACCTTC.

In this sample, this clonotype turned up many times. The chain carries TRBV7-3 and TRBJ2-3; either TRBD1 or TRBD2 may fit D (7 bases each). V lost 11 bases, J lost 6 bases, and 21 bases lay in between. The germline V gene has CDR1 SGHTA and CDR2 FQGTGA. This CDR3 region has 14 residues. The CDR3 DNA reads TGTGCCCACTTCAGGGGGAGGGCCGGGGATACGCAGTATTTT. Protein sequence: CAHFRGRAGDTQYF.

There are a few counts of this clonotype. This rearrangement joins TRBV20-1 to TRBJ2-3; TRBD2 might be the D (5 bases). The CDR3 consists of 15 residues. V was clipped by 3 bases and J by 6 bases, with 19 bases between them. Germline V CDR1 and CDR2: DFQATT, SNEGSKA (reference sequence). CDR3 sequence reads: CSARYQDLTMDTQYF. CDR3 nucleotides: TGCAGTGCTAGGTACCAGGACTTGACGATGGATACGCAGTATTTT.

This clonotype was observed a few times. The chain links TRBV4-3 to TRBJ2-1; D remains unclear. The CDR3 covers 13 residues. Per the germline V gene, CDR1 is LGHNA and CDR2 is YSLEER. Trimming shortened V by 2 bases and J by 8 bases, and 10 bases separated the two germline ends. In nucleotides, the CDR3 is TGCGCCAGCAGCCAAATCGGCAGCGATGAGCAGTTCTTC. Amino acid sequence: CASSQIGSDEQFF.

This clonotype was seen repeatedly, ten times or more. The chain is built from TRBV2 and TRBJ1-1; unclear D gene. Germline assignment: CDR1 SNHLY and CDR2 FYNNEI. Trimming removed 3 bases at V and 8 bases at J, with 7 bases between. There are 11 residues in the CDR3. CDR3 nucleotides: TGTGCCAGCAGTGACCTACAGGAAGCTTTCTTT. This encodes CASSDLQEAFF.

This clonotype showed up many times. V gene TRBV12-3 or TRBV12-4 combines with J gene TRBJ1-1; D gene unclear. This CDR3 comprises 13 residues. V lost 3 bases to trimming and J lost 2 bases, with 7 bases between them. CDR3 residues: CASSFTPNTEAFF. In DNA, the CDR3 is TGTGCCAGCAGTTTTACACCAAACACTGAAGCTTTCTTT.

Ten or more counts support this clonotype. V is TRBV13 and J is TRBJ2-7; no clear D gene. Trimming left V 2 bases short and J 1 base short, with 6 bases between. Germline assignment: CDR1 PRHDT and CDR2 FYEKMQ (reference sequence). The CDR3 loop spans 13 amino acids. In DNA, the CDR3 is TGTGCCAGCAGCTTACACGGATCCTACGAGCAGTACTTC. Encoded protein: CASSLHGSYEQYF.

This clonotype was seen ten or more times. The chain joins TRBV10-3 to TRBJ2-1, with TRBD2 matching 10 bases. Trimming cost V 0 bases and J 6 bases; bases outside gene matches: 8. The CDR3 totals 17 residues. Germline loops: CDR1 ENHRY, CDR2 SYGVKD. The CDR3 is CAISESWVAGGGNEQFF. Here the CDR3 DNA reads TGTGCCATCAGTGAGTCGTGGGTAGCGGGAGGAGGCAATGAGCAGTTCTTC.

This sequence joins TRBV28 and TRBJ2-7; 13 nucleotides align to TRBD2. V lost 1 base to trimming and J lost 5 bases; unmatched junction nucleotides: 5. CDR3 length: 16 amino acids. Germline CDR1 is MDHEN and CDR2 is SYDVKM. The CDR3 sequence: CASSLSGTSGKDEQYF. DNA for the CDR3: TGTGCCAGCAGTTTATCCGGGACTAGCGGGAAGGACGAGCAGTACTTC.

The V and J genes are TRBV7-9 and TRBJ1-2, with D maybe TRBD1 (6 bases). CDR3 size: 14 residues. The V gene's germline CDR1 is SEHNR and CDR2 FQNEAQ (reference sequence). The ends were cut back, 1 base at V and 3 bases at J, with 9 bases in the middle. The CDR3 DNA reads TGTGCCAGCAGCTTAGGACAGGCCGACTATGGCTACACCTTC. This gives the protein CASSLGQADYGYTF.

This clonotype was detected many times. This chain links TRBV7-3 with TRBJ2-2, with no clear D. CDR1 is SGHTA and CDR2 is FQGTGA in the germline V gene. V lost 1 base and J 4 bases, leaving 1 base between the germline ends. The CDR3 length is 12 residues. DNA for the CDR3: TGTGCCAGCAGCTTAATCACCGGGGAGCTGTTTTTT. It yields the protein CASSLITGELFF.

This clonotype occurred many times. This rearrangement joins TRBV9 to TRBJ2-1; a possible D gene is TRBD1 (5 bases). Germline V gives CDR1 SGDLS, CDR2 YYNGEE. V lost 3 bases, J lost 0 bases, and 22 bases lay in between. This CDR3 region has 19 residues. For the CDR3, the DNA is TGTGCCAGCAGCGACCCAATAAGGGGATGGAGTAGCTCCTACAATGAGCAGTTCTTC. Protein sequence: CASSDPIRGWSSSYNEQFF.

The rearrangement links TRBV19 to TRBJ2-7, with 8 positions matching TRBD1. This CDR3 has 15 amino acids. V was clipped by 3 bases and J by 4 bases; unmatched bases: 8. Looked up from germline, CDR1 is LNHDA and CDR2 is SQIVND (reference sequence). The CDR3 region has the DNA TGTGCCAGTAGTATGTTAGGACAGGGCGATTACGAGCAGTACTTC. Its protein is CASSMLGQGDYEQYF.

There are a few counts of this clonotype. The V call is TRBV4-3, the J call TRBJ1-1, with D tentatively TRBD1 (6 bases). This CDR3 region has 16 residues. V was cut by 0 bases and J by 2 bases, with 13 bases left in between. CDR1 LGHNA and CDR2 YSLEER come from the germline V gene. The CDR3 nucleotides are TGCGCCAGCAGCCAAGATGCAGGGGTGGGCAACACTGAAGCTTTCTTT. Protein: CASSQDAGVGNTEAFF.

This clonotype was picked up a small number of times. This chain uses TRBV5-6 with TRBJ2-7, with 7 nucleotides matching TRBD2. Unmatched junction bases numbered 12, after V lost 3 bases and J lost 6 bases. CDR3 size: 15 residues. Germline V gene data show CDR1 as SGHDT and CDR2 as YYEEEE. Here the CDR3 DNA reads TGTGCCAGCAGCTACAAAGGGACTAATTCTCTCGAGCAGTACTTC. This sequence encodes CASSYKGTNSLEQYF.

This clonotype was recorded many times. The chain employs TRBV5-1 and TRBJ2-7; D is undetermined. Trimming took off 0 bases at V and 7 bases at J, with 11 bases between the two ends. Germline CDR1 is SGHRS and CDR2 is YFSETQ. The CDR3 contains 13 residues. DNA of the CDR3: TGCGCCAGCAGCTTGGTCCATACGGTGGAGCAGTACTTC. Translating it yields CASSLVHTVEQYF.

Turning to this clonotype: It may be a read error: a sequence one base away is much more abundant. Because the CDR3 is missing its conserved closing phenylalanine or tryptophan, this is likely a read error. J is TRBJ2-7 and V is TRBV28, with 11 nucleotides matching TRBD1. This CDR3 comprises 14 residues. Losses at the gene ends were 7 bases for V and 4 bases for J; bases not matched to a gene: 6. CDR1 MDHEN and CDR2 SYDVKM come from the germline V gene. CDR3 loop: CASTPGTGGYEQYL. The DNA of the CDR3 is TGTGCCAGCACCCCCGGGACAGGGGGTTACGAGCAGTACCTC.